The 22 T cell receptor beta chains below all came from one sample that was sequenced in a study of CD8 T cells in Susac syndrome. Random hexamers primed reverse transcription of about 0.5 to 1 ug RNA. In TCRdb, the immunoSEQ multiplex PCR reads were re-called with MiXCR into one record per CDR3 protein. Of about 180,000 distinct CDR3 sequences detected, approximately 96% appear once; the ten largest clones hold more than 0.09%. The material sequenced was CD4+ T cells from PBMCs. These receptors came from a human donor with multiple sclerosis.

This chain connects TRBV18 to TRBJ2-7; no clear D gene. The CDR3 loop spans 13 amino acids. Germline CDR1 reads KGHSH; CDR2 reads LQKENI. Trimming removed 6 bases at V and 2 bases at J, with 11 bases between. CDR3 nucleotide sequence: TGTGCCAGCTCTCGTGGACCACCCTACGAGCAGTACTTC. Its translation is CASSRGPPYEQYF. The full variable domain, in which reference TRBV18 and TRBJ2-7 provide the parts outside the CDR3, is NAGVMQNPRHLVRRRGQEARLRCSPMKGHSHVYWYRQLPEEGLKFMVYLQKENIIDESGMPKERFSAEFPKEGPSILRIQQVVRGDSAAYFCASSRGPPYEQYFGPGTRLTVT.

V gene TRBV20-1 combines with J gene TRBJ1-2; D is perhaps TRBD1 (5 bases). This CDR3 comprises 13 residues. CDR1 and CDR2 from the germline V gene are DFQATT and SNEGSKA (reference sequence). CDR3 in DNA: TGCAGCGCCTGGGACCGCAGCCACTATGGCTACACCTTC. Its protein is CSAWDRSHYGYTF.

The chain links TRBV30 to TRBJ2-7, with D perhaps matching TRBD2 (5 bases). The germline gives CDR1 GTSNPN, CDR2 SVGIG (reference sequence). The CDR3 contains 11 residues. V was cut by 3 bases and J by 5 bases, with 8 bases left in between. In DNA, the CDR3 is TGTGCCTGGAGCCTGGGAGACGAGCAGTACTTC. Translated: CAWSLGDEQYF.

The chain joins TRBV5-1 to TRBJ1-4; weak D call: TRBD1 (5 bases). V was shortened by 3 bases and J by 4 bases, with 10 bases between the two germline ends. This CDR3 comprises 14 residues. Looked up from germline, CDR1 is SGHRS and CDR2 is YFSETQ. CDR3 coding DNA: TGCGCCAGCAGCTCAGGAGGGGTTAATGAAAAACTGTTTTTT. It codes for CASSSGGVNEKLFF.

The chain carries TRBV7-3 and TRBJ1-2; D ambiguous. Germline V lookup: CDR1 SGHTA, CDR2 FQGTGA. The CDR3 has 14 amino acids. V was cut by 0 bases and J by 3 bases, with 8 bases left in between. The CDR3 coding sequence is TGTGCCAGCAGCTTAACTAGGGATGACTATGGCTACACCTTC. Amino acids: CASSLTRDDYGYTF.

The chain carries TRBV29-1 and TRBJ1-4; unclear D gene. The germline V and J ends were trimmed by 7 bases and 14 bases, with 20 bases remaining between them. The CDR3 totals 12 residues. Germline V CDR1 and CDR2: SQVTM, ANQGSEA. In DNA, the CDR3 is TGCAGCGGGAAAGGCAAAAATGAAGGGCTGTTTTTT. Its translation: CSGKGKNEGLFF.

V usage is TRBV18 and J usage is TRBJ2-2, with TRBD1 as a possible D gene (6 bases). The CDR3 sequence is 15 residues long. From germline, CDR1 is KGHSH and CDR2 LQKENI. The germline V and J ends were trimmed by 3 bases and 5 bases, with 13 bases remaining between them. CDR3 region: CASSPGAPRTGELFF. CDR3 in DNA: TGTGCCAGCTCACCGGGGGCCCCGAGGACCGGGGAGCTGTTTTTT.

In its sample, this clonotype was seen a few times. The chain combines TRBV6-1 with TRBJ1-6; D is unclear. Germline CDR1 and CDR2: MNHNS and SASEGT. The CDR3 runs to 15 residues. V lost 6 bases to trimming and J lost 7 bases, with 16 bases between them. CDR3 in DNA: TGTGCCAGCAGACGGGCCCCATCGGGCAATTCACCCCTCCACTTT. Protein product: CASRRAPSGNSPLHF.

This clonotype came up a few times. The V call is TRBV12-3 or TRBV12-4, the J call TRBJ2-1; perhaps TRBD1 as D (5 bases). This CDR3 is built from 15 residues. The V gene lost 7 bases and the J gene lost 3 bases, with 16 bases spanning the gap. The chain's CDR3 is CASTPSDRDYNEQFF. As DNA, the CDR3 is TGTGCCAGCACTCCTTCCGACAGAGACTACAATGAGCAGTTCTTC.

The genes are TRBV20-1 and TRBJ1-2, with TRBD1 matching over 7 bases. V lost 0 bases, J lost 6 bases, and 4 bases stayed unmatched. The CDR3 length is 13 residues. Germline V CDR1 and CDR2: DFQATT, SNEGSKA (reference sequence). The CDR3 coding sequence is TGCAGTGCTAGAGATCCGGACAGGAATGGCTACACCTTC. It encodes CSARDPDRNGYTF.

Points on this clonotype: The germline gene is not matched at one end of the junction; a read error may be the cause. The chain combines TRBV5-1 with TRBJ2-1; 7 positions agree with TRBD2. Germline lookup yields CDR1 SGHRS and CDR2 YFSETQ. The CDR3 totals 14 residues. CDR3 in DNA: TGCGCAAGCAGAGGGGCTAGCGGATACAATGAGCAGTTCTTC. Translating it yields CASRGASGYNEQFF.

This chain links TRBV12-5 with TRBJ2-5, with D tentatively TRBD1 (6 bases). Trimming left V 6 bases short and J 5 bases short, with 13 bases between. CDR1 is LGHNT and CDR2 is FRNRAP in the germline V gene. The CDR3 runs to 13 residues. CDR3 coding DNA: TGTGCTAGTGGCGACTCAGGGGTTGAGACCCAGTACTTC. Translation: CASGDSGVETQYF.

V gene TRBV28 combines with J gene TRBJ2-7; 9 positions agree with TRBD1. The CDR3 spans 15 residues. Germline lookup yields CDR1 MDHEN and CDR2 SYDVKM. The trim removed 4 bases at V and 1 base at J, leaving 5 bases unmatched. As DNA, the CDR3 is TGTGCCAGCAGTTGGACAGGGGAAAAATCCTACGAGCAGTACTTC. This codes for CASSWTGEKSYEQYF.

This chain links TRBV6-2 or TRBV6-3 with TRBJ2-5; D gene uncertain. Germline V CDR1 and CDR2: MNHEY, SVGEGT. CDR3 length: 14 residues. This chain's CDR3 is CATTKRTYQETQYF. The CDR3 bases are TGTGCTACTACAAAACGAACATACCAAGAGACCCAGTACTTC.

V gene TRBV5-1 combines with J gene TRBJ1-5; D gene unclear. The germline V and J ends were trimmed by 5 bases and 2 bases, with 8 bases remaining between them. CDR1 is SGHRS, CDR2 YFSETQ, per germline. The CDR3 consists of 13 residues. The CDR3 nucleotides are TGCGCCAGCAGGTTTGACGGCAATCAGCCCCAGCATTTT. Protein: CASRFDGNQPQHF.

V is TRBV11-2 and J is TRBJ2-7, with D possibly TRBD1 on 6 matching bases. Germline assignment: CDR1 SGHAT and CDR2 FQNNGV. The CDR3 length is 11 residues. The V end was cut by 11 bases, the J end by 3 bases, with 11 bases between. CDR3 in DNA: TGTGCCTCGGCAGGGGACTACGAGCAGTACTTC. Its translation: CASAGDYEQYF.

The CDR3 nucleotides read TGCAGTCCAAAGAACACGGACTATGGCTACACCTTC. Amino acid sequence: CSPKNTDYGYTF. The chain joins TRBV20-1 to TRBJ1-2; D remains unclear. CDR3 length equals 12 residues. Germline assignment: CDR1 DFQATT and CDR2 SNEGSKA (reference sequence). V dropped 8 bases and J dropped 3 bases, with 13 bases sitting between them.

The chain is built from TRBV3-1 and TRBJ1-2; D is unclear. This CDR3 is built from 15 residues. V lost 1 base to trimming and J lost 5 bases, with 14 bases between them. Germline CDR1 reads LGHDT; CDR2 reads YNNKEL (reference sequence). The CDR3 reads CASSQAAGGGYGYTF. The CDR3 DNA reads TGTGCCAGCAGCCAAGCCGCTGGAGGAGGGTATGGCTACACCTTC.

This rearrangement joins TRBV5-1 to TRBJ2-5, with TRBD1 matching 8 bases. Germline loops: CDR1 SGHRS, CDR2 YFSETQ. V lost 7 bases and J lost 2; bases outside the gene matches: 13. This CDR3 spans 16 amino acids. The CDR3 protein is CASGLSPGTGQETQYF. The CDR3 DNA follows: TGCGCCAGCGGGCTCTCCCCCGGGACAGGTCAAGAGACCCAGTACTTC.

V gene TRBV6-5 combines with J gene TRBJ2-5, with TRBD1 matching over 9 bases. Germline V CDR1 and CDR2: MNHEY, SVGAGI. V was clipped by 5 bases and J by 4 bases; unmatched bases: 5. The CDR3 length is 14 residues. DNA for the CDR3: TGTGCCAGCAGTCGGGGGACAGGGAGAGAGACCCAGTACTTC. Translating it yields CASSRGTGRETQYF.

This chain uses TRBV29-1 with TRBJ2-3; D uncertain. CDR1 is SQVTM, CDR2 ANQGSEA, per germline. The CDR3 length is 14 residues. Trimming shortened V by 4 bases and J by 6 bases, and 17 bases separated the two germline ends. The CDR3 reads CSVALSVLGDTQYF. CDR3 coding DNA: TGCAGCGTTGCTTTATCAGTGTTGGGGGATACGCAGTATTTT.

This chain links TRBV11-2 with TRBJ1-1; D uncertain. Per the germline V gene, CDR1 is SGHAT and CDR2 is FQNNGV. The V and J ends lost 3 bases and 1 base respectively, with 6 bases between them. This CDR3 spans 13 amino acids. The CDR3: CASSFPPNTEAFF. In DNA form, the CDR3 reads TGTGCCAGCAGCTTCCCCCCGAACACTGAAGCTTTCTTT. Filled out from reference TRBV11-2 and TRBJ1-1, the complete variable domain reads EAGVAQSPRYKIIEKRQSVAFWCNPISGHATLYWYQQILGQGPKLLIQFQNNGVVDDSQLPKDRFSAERLKGVDSTLKIQPAKLEDSAVYLCASSFPPNTEAFFGQGTRLTVV.